The clone carrying this T cell receptor beta chain has more than one count but fewer than ten. The antigen remains unidentified. The assay that was used to sequence DNA from cultured CD4+ T cells was the Oncomine TCR Beta short-read assay. TCRdb analysed the PCR reads with MiXCR anew, one entry per CDR3 protein. The sample shows around 20,000 distinct CDR3 sequences, approximately 44% of them seen only once. This sample is part of a study of vaccination and CD4 T cells after COVID-19. About the research overall: Collection of post-COVID samples occurred a median approximately 97 days after diagnosis, spanning a range of 35 to 161.

Documented time point: late sampling 161 to 241 days after vaccination in three convalescent patients. Treatment: approximately 11-day PBMC culture with coronavirus spike peptide pools or control peptides (ViraFEST assay). For ViraFEST, peptide pools expanded antigen-specific T cells, after which the TCRs were sequenced. Peptide pools at 8.5 to 10 ug/ml stimulated around 2 million PBMCs per well with 10 IU/ml IL-2. Negative selection isolated the CD4+ T cells once the cells had been cultured for approximately eleven days. Germline loops: CDR1 MNHNS, CDR2 SASEGT. Deletions cut 9 bases from V and 0 bases from J, with 12 bases between. The CDR3 spans 15 residues.

The V call is TRBV6-1, the J call TRBJ1-6; the D is unclear. The sequencing used CD4+ T cells from blood, cultured in vitro, collected about 7 months after SARS-CoV-2 vaccination. The sequence came from a human donor who had recovered from COVID-19. The chain's CDR3 is CASHRASSYNSPLHF. The DNA of the CDR3 is TGTGCCAGTCACCGGGCCAGCTCCTATAATTCACCCCTCCACTTT.